Given below is one T cell receptor beta chain in context. The data derive from a study of blood T cell repertoires in COVID-19. Study-wide background: Nucleic acid was either cDNA or gDNA, and it came from T cells, B-cell-depleted T cells, or PBMCs.

Seattle's enrolled individuals joined amid active infection and were then monitored longitudinally. The germline V gene encodes CDR1 MNHEY and CDR2 SMNVEV (reference sequence). The CDR3 loop spans 17 amino acids. Trimming removed 5 bases from V and 7 bases from J, with 23 bases in between. Produced via immunoSEQ multiplex PCR; TCRdb's table is partial and in-frame only. The sample comprises roughly 200,000 clones, about 81% of which are singletons, and approximately 10% rests with the top ten. The sample comprised peripheral blood. This sequence joins TRBV27 and TRBJ2-2; perhaps TRBD2 as D (6 bases). The sequence was obtained from an elderly woman with COVID-19, enrolled during active disease. CDR3 coding DNA: TGTGCCAGCAGTCCCTTCCAGGGCAGGGAGGTCAGCGGGGAGCTGTTTTTT. Translation gives CASSPFQGREVSGELFF.